The 31 T cell receptor beta chains reported below all come from one sample, sequenced in a study of CXCR3-negative and CXCR3-positive naive CD8 T cells (dated by TCRdb to the late 2010s). General study outcomes and caveats: Compared with CXCR3-negative naive cells, CXCR3-positive naive cells had TRB CDR3s with higher hydrophobicity (lower Kidera factor 4), lower energy, and higher strength and volume indices.

Sequencing was performed on a NextSeq 550. The Human TCR Profiling Kit (MiLaboratory) was used to make UMI-labeled 5' RACE TRB cDNA libraries. TCRdb reprocessed the reads, reporting each CDR3 protein sequence once and no DNA. The sample table holds more than 100,000 distinct CDR3 sequences. The top ten hold around 0.44% of the sample. These receptors' targets are unknown. Sequenced input: naive CXCR3+ CD8+ T cells from blood. Reading the label with the study, this specimen's cell subset or site is: CD45RO-CCR7+CD27+CD95- naive CD8+ T cells expressing CXCR3 (TNR3+). The origin of the receptors is a human donor in good health. Some clones in this sample may be carry-over from other donors' samples.

The rearrangement joins TRBV7-3 to TRBJ2-2; the D call of TRBD2 rests on TCRdb alone, since no DNA is present to check it. Germline CDR1 SGHTA, CDR2 FQGTGA. The CDR3 is 15 residues long. The CDR3 spells CASSLSGWETGELFF.

This chain uses TRBV2 with TRBJ2-2; absent DNA, TCRdb's TRBD2 call cannot be checked. The CDR3 runs 14 residues. The germline gives CDR1 SNHLY, CDR2 FYNNEI. CDR3 in amino acids: CASWTSGGTGELFF.

The chain is built from TRBV10-3 and TRBJ1-5; TCRdb's D gene call, TRBD1, goes unchecked for lack of DNA. CDR3 length: 14 amino acids. Per germline, CDR1 ENHRY and CDR2 SYGVKD. This CDR3 is CAIRLDSNNQPQHF.

This chain connects TRBV11-3 to TRBJ2-3; TCRdb designates TRBD1, a call that cannot be tested without DNA. Per the germline V gene, CDR1 is SGHNT and CDR2 is YENEEA. This CDR3 spans 18 amino acids. The CDR3 sequence: CASSLGRTGGLQVDTQYF.

The rearrangement joins TRBV24-1 to TRBJ1-5; lacking DNA, the TRBD1 call made by TCRdb goes unchecked. The CDR3 runs to 15 residues. The germline gives CDR1 KGHDR, CDR2 SFDVKD. The CDR3 reads CATSDSVGRSQPQHF.

The V gene is TRBV29-1, the J gene TRBJ1-5. The CDR3 is 14 amino acids. The germline gives CDR1 SQVTM, CDR2 ANQGSEA. CDR3 protein: CSVREAGSNQPQHF. The full variable domain, in which reference TRBV29-1 and TRBJ1-5 provide the parts outside the CDR3, is SAVISQKPSRDICQRGTSLTIQCQVDSQVTMMFWYRQQPGQSLTLIATANQGSEATYESGFVIDKFPISRPNLTFSTLTVSNMSPEDSSIYLCSVREAGSNQPQHFGDGTRLSIL.

The chain recombines TRBV6-2 or TRBV6-3 with TRBJ2-7. CDR1 is MNHEY, CDR2 SVGEGT, per germline. CDR3 length: 12 amino acids. The CDR3 is CASSDGVYEQYF.

The CDR3: CSAESGTGVPFDYGYTF. The rearrangement joins TRBV20-1 to TRBJ1-2; TCRdb outputs TRBD1, but without DNA this stays unchecked. The CDR3 has 17 residues. Germline values: CDR1 DFQATT, CDR2 SNEGSKA (reference sequence).

The rearrangement joins TRBV6-2 or TRBV6-3 to TRBJ1-1; TCRdb picks TRBD1, but there is no DNA to check that call. Germline CDR1 and CDR2: MNHEY and SVGEGT. The CDR3 contains 14 residues. This CDR3 is CASSSGQGWTEAFF.

This chain uses TRBV2 with TRBJ2-5; checking the TCRdb D call of TRBD1 is not possible without DNA. The length of the CDR3 is 12 residues. CDR1 and CDR2 from the germline V gene are SNHLY and FYNNEI. CDR3 sequence reads: CASQPSEGHPGF.

The chain employs TRBV4-1 and TRBJ2-1; the TCRdb call, TRBD1, lacks DNA for checking. CDR1 is MGHRA, CDR2 YSYEKL, per germline. The CDR3 is 13 residues long. CDR3 protein: CASGQGFYNEQFF.

The gene calls are TRBV4-1 and TRBJ2-5; TCRdb proposes TRBD1, but this gene call is untestable without DNA. The CDR3 totals 13 residues. Germline CDR1 is MGHRA and CDR2 is YSYEKL. The CDR3 region is CASRRQEQETQYF.

V is TRBV6-5 and J is TRBJ1-5. The CDR3 has 12 residues. CDR1 and CDR2 (germline): MNHEY, SVGAGI. The CDR3 sequence: CASDHSNQPQHF.

The chain links TRBV3-1 to TRBJ2-2; TCRdb reports TRBD1, a call that lacks DNA to check it against. The CDR3 extends over 15 amino acids. The germline V gene has CDR1 LGHDT and CDR2 YNNKEL (reference sequence). CDR3 protein: CASSHDRGRTGELFF.

V is TRBV6-6 and J is TRBJ2-3; absent DNA, TCRdb's TRBD1 call cannot be checked. In germline, CDR1 is MNHNY, CDR2 SVGAGI (reference sequence). CDR3 length: 17 residues. The CDR3 sequence: CASSYSSAGATTDTQYF.

This CDR3 is CASSLAPGSYEQYF. V gene TRBV7-9 combines with J gene TRBJ2-7; TCRdb outputs TRBD1, but without DNA this stays unchecked. The CDR3 runs to 14 residues. The V gene's germline CDR1 is SEHNR and CDR2 FQNEAQ (reference sequence). The whole variable domain, remainder taken from reference TRBV7-9 and TRBJ2-7, is DTGVSQNPRHKITKRGQNVTFRCDPISEHNRLYWYRQTLGQGPEFLTYFQNEAQLEKSRLLSDRFSAERPKGSFSTLEIQRTEQGDSAMYLCASSLAPGSYEQYFGPGTRLTVT.

The chain recombines TRBV12-3 or TRBV12-4 with TRBJ1-1. The CDR3 length is 13 residues. The CDR3 region is CASSLAGPTEAFF.

The chain joins TRBV2 to TRBJ2-1; TCRdb designates TRBD1, a call that cannot be tested without DNA. Germline loops: CDR1 SNHLY, CDR2 FYNNEI. The CDR3 is 21 amino acids. The CDR3: CASSEYSGGDVLSVINNEQFF.

The chain employs TRBV5-1 and TRBJ1-1; TCRdb reports TRBD1, a call that lacks DNA to check it against. CDR1 SGHRS and CDR2 YFSETQ come from the germline V gene. This CDR3 region has 13 residues. CDR3: CASSSLRGNEAFF.

The rearrangement links TRBV5-5 to TRBJ2-1. The CDR3 runs to 15 residues. Germline V lookup: CDR1 SGHKS, CDR2 YYEKEE (reference sequence). This chain's CDR3 is CASSQRPGSYNEQFF.

The rearrangement uses TRBV7-6 and TRBJ2-1; TCRdb's D call, TRBD1, is unchecked because there is no DNA. The CDR3 has 14 residues. Looked up from germline, CDR1 is SGHVS and CDR2 is FNYEAQ. CDR3 residues: CASSLGDRGNEQFF.

The chain's CDR3 is CATSDLGLAFF. The rearrangement links TRBV24-1 to TRBJ1-1. Germline CDR1 reads KGHDR; CDR2 reads SFDVKD. The CDR3 contains 11 residues.

The chain joins TRBV5-5 to TRBJ2-5. This CDR3 spans 15 amino acids. Germline-derived CDR1 and CDR2 are SGHKS and YYEKEE (reference sequence). This CDR3 reads CASSFSGIVSETLYF.

This rearrangement joins TRBV7-7 to TRBJ2-5; TCRdb reports TRBD1, a call that lacks DNA to check it against. CDR1 SSHAT and CDR2 FNYEAQ come from the germline V gene (reference sequence). The CDR3 sequence is 15 residues long. The chain's CDR3 is CASPWAAGAQETQYF. Full variable domain (outside the CDR3, taken from reference TRBV7-7 and TRBJ2-5): GAGVSQSPRYKVTKRGQDVTLRCDPISSHATLYWYQQALGQGPEFLTYFNYEAQPDKSGLPSDRFSAERPEGSISTLTIQRTEQRDSAMYRCASPWAAGAQETQYFGPGTRLLVL.

The J gene is TRBJ2-7, the V gene TRBV18; the D call from TCRdb, TRBD2, cannot be confirmed without DNA. The germline V gene encodes CDR1 KGHSH and CDR2 LQKENI. CDR3 length: 13 amino acids. The CDR3 sequence: CASRTSGSHEQYF.

V gene TRBV20-1 combines with J gene TRBJ2-2. This CDR3 region has 15 residues. CDR1 is DFQATT and CDR2 is SNEGSKA in the germline V gene (reference sequence). CDR3 region: CSAREVESATGELFF.

The chain employs TRBV7-9 and TRBJ1-4. Germline V gene data show CDR1 as SEHNR and CDR2 as FQNEAQ (reference sequence). The CDR3 has 15 residues. The CDR3 is CASSLESATNEKLFF.

The rearrangement joins TRBV7-8 to TRBJ2-1. The length of the CDR3 is 15 residues. Germline values: CDR1 SGHVS, CDR2 FQNEAQ. The CDR3 protein is CASSFDRSSYNEQFF.

CDR3 residues: CASSERVTSGEYEQYF. The rearrangement links TRBV6-1 to TRBJ2-7; TCRdb reports TRBD2, a call that lacks DNA to check it against. The V gene's germline CDR1 is MNHNS and CDR2 SASEGT. The CDR3 spans 16 residues.

The V and J genes are TRBV12-5 and TRBJ2-3; the TCRdb D gene call, TRBD2, has no DNA to confirm it. Germline CDR1 and CDR2: LGHNT and FRNRAP. This CDR3 region has 15 residues. The chain's CDR3 is CASGRHGGAGDTQYF. Full variable domain (rest looked up from reference TRBV12-5 and TRBJ2-3): DARVTQTPRHKVTEMGQEVTMRCQPILGHNTVFWYRQTMMQGLELLAYFRNRAPLDDSGMPKDRFSAEMPDATLATLKIQPSEPRDSAVYFCASGRHGGAGDTQYFGPGTRLTVL.

The chain has TRBV30 and TRBJ1-1; absent DNA, TCRdb's TRBD1 call cannot be checked. Germline V gene lookup returns CDR1 GTSNPN and CDR2 SVGIG (reference sequence). The CDR3 is 17 amino acids. The CDR3 is CACIEGGIFLMNTEAFF.